This TCR beta chain originates from a study of T cell repertoires in cytomegalovirus infection. Background on the study: The authors relied on CMV epitopes, both recently identified HLA-C-restricted and well-studied HLA-B-restricted. Public signatures in TCR beta pointed to CMV infection and matching HLA type. General observations from the study: In two of eight donors, the top clonotype was HLA-C-restricted CMV-specific. Individuals carrying CMV plus the relevant HLA were identified by cumulative frequency of public TCR beta families.

To note about this clonotype: Its antigen is not known.

In TCRdb, the reads were re-called with MiXCR into one record per CDR3 protein. The sample includes 750,000 to 950,000 distinct CDR3 sequences, roughly 28% of them seen just once. This CDR3 region has 17 residues. The germline gives CDR1 SGHVS, CDR2 FNYEAQ. Trimming took 5 bases from V and 4 from J; bases not matched to a gene: 11. The chain couples TRBV7-6 to TRBJ2-2, with 9 nucleotides matching TRBD1. This sequence originates from a human donor in good health (CMV status not recorded). Some clones in this sample may be carry-over from other donors' samples. Specimen: cultured CD8+ T cells from PBMCs, collected from culture after CMV antigen stimulation. CDR3 in DNA: TGTGCCAGCAGCGGGAGCCGGGACAGGGTAATCACCGGGGAGCTGTTTTTT. Protein product: CASSGSRDRVITGELFF.